This TCR beta chain derives from a study of graft-versus-host responses after intestinal transplantation. Overall study: Each recipient received a multivisceral, liver-intestinal, or isolated intestinal graft.

Assay used: immunoSEQ multiplex PCR; TCRdb lists only in-frame clones, some missing. The sample carries just under 30,000 clones, 65% to 80% recorded once. Trimming took off 3 bases at V and 4 bases at J, with 9 bases between the two ends. The germline CDR1 and CDR2 sequences are SNHLY and FYNNEI. This CDR3 region has 13 residues. Investigators treated the graft tissue so that it released intraepithelial and lamina propria lymphocytes. This sequence joins TRBV2 and TRBJ1-2; unclear D gene. The source of this sequence is a human patient who received an intestinal transplant, so some T cells may come from the graft donor. The source material was ileum tissue, sampled 98 days after intestinal transplantation. The CDR3 DNA sequence: TGTGCCAGCAGTGATTCCGTTACCTATGGCTACACCTTC. Amino acids: CASSDSVTYGYTF.